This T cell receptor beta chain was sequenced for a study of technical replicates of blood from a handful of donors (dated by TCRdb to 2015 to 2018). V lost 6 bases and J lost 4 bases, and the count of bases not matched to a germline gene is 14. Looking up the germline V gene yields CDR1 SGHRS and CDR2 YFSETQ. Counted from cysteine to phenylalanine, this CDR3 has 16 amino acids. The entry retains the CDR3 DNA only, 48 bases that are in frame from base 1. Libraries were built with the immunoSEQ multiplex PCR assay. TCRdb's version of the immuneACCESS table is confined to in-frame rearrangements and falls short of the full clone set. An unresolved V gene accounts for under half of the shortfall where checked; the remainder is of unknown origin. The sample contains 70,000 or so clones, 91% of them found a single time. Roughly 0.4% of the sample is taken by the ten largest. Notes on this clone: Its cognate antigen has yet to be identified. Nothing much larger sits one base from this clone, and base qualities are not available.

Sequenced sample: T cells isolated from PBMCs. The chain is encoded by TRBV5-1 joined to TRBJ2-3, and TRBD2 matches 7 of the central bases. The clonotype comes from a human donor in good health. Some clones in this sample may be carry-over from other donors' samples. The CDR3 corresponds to CASTRRETEGPDTQYF. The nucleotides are TGCGCCAGCACCCGGCGGGAGACAGAGGGCCCAGATACGCAGTATTTT.